The rows below give T cell receptor beta chains drawn from one sample of a study of T cell responses to AZD1222 COVID-19 vaccine. Produced via immunoSEQ multiplex PCR; TCRdb's table is partial and in-frame only. The profile shows 150,000 to 200,000 clones, roughly 92% of them singletons. The sequenced sample was peripheral blood, obtained on day 0 of AZD1222 vaccination. These receptors were collected from an adult in good health. CDR3s include the opening cysteine and the closing phenylalanine or tryptophan. D genes are given only for firm matches. Rows may omit the clone size; those that give it use once, few, many or a size class.

d_gene: NA
j_gene: TRBJ2-6
abundance: NA
v_gene: TRBV6-1
CDR3aa: CASSERKASLSGANVLTF
CDR3nt: TGTGCCAGCAGTGAACGAAAGGCGTCACTCTCTGGGGCCAACGTCCTGACTTTC

d_gene: TRBD1
j_gene: TRBJ1-1
abundance: NA
v_gene: TRBV12-3/TRBV12-4
CDR3aa: CASTTGGPTEAFF
CDR3nt: TGTGCCAGCACCACAGGGGGCCCCACTGAAGCTTTCTTT

d_gene: TRBD1
j_gene: TRBJ2-5
abundance: NA
v_gene: TRBV5-1
CDR3aa: CASAGQGGETQYF
CDR3nt: TGCGCCAGCGCCGGACAGGGAGGAGAGACCCAGTACTTC

d_gene: NA
j_gene: TRBJ2-5
abundance: NA
v_gene: TRBV7-9
CDR3aa: CASSTRDGGTQYF
CDR3nt: TGTGCCAGCAGCACTCGGGACGGTGGGACCCAGTACTTC

d_gene: NA
j_gene: TRBJ2-7
abundance: NA
v_gene: TRBV2
CDR3aa: CASSLTYEQYF
CDR3nt: TGTGCCAGCAGCCTTACCTACGAGCAGTACTTC

d_gene: TRBD1
j_gene: TRBJ1-2
abundance: NA
v_gene: TRBV19
CDR3aa: CASIHRGIDGYTF
CDR3nt: TGTGCCAGTATCCACAGGGGAATCGATGGCTACACCTTC

d_gene: TRBD2
j_gene: TRBJ2-2
abundance: NA
v_gene: TRBV4-1
CDR3aa: CASSQVSGSGGPNTGELFF
CDR3nt: TGCGCCAGCAGCCAAGTGTCAGGTAGCGGGGGGCCGAACACCGGGGAGCTGTTTTTT

d_gene: NA
j_gene: TRBJ2-7
abundance: NA
v_gene: TRBV15
CDR3aa: CATSSNRLGYEQYF
CDR3nt: TGTGCCACCAGCAGTAACAGGCTTGGCTACGAGCAGTACTTC

d_gene: TRBD2
j_gene: TRBJ2-1
abundance: few
v_gene: TRBV7-9
CDR3aa: CASSLTSGGSYNEQFF
CDR3nt: TGTGCCAGCAGCTTGACTAGCGGGGGTTCCTACAATGAGCAGTTCTTC

d_gene: TRBD1
j_gene: TRBJ1-2
abundance: NA
v_gene: TRBV18
CDR3aa: CASSPQGQRGVGYTF
CDR3nt: TGTGCCAGCTCACCCCAGGGACAGCGAGGGGTAGGCTACACCTTC

d_gene: TRBD1
j_gene: TRBJ2-1
abundance: NA
v_gene: TRBV9
CDR3aa: CASSVGHGTGINEQFF
CDR3nt: TGTGCCAGCAGCGTAGGCCACGGGACAGGGATAAATGAGCAGTTCTTC

d_gene: NA
j_gene: TRBJ2-5
abundance: NA
v_gene: TRBV19
CDR3aa: CASSPHGGGLGETQYF
CDR3nt: TGTGCCAGTAGTCCCCACGGAGGGGGATTGGGGGAGACCCAGTACTTC

d_gene: NA
j_gene: TRBJ2-1
abundance: NA
v_gene: TRBV11-3
CDR3aa: CASSLGGHNEQFF
CDR3nt: TGTGCCAGCAGCTTAGGGGGCCACAATGAGCAGTTCTTC

d_gene: NA
j_gene: TRBJ2-2
abundance: once
v_gene: TRBV19
CDR3aa: CASRSQGRTGELFF
CDR3nt: TGTGCCAGTAGATCCCAGGGGCGCACCGGGGAGCTGTTTTTT